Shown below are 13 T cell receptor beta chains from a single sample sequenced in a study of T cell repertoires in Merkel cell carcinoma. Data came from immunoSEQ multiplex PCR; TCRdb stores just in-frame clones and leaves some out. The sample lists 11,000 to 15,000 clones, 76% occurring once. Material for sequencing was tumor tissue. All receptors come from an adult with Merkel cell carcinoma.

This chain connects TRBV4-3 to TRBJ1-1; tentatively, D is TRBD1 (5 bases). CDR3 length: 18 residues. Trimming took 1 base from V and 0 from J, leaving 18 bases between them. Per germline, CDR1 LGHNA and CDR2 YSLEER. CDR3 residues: CASSQGRTIGFMNTEAFF. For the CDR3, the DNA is TGCGCCAGCAGCCAAGGACGGACAATAGGGTTCATGAACACTGAAGCTTTCTTT.

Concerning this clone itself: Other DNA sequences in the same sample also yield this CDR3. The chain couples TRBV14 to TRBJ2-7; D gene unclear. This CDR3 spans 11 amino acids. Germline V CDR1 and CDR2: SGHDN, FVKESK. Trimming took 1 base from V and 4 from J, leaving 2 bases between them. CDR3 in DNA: TGTGCCAGCAGCCAAGGTTACGAGCAGTACTTC. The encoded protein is CASSQGYEQYF.

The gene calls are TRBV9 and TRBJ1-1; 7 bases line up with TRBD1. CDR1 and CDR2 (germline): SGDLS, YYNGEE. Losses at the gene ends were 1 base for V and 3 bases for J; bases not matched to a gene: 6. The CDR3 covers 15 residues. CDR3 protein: CASSVPTGQDTEAFF. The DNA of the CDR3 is TGTGCCAGCAGCGTACCGACAGGGCAGGACACTGAAGCTTTCTTT.

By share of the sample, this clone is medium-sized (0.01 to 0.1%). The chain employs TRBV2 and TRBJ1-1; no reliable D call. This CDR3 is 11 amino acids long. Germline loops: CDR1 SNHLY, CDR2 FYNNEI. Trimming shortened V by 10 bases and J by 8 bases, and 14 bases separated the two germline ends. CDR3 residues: CATGRDREAFF. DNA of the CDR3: TGTGCCACTGGACGGGATCGAGAAGCTTTCTTT.

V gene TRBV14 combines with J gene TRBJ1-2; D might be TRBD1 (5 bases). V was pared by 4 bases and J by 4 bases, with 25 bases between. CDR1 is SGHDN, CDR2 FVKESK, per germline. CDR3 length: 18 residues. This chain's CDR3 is CASSPRQTTIPSGYGYTF. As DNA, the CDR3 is TGTGCCAGCAGCCCTCGACAGACTACAATACCCTCTGGCTATGGCTACACCTTC.

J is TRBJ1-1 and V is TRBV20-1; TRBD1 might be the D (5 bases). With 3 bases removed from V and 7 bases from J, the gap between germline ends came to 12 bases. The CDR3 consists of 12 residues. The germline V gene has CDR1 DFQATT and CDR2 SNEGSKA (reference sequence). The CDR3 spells CSASGDGGEAFF. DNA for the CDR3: TGCAGTGCTAGTGGGGACGGGGGTGAAGCTTTCTTT.

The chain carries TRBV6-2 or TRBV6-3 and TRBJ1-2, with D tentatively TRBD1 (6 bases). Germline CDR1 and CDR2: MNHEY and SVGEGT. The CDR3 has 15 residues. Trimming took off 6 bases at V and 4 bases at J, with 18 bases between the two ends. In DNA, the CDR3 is TGTGCCAGCAGCCCGTTGGGGGCCGGGGGCTATGGCTACACCTTC. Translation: CASSPLGAGGYGYTF.

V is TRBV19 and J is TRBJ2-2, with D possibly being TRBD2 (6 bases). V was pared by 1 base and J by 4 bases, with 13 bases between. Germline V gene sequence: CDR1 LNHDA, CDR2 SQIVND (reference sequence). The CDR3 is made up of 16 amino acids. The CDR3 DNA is TGTGCCAGTAGTATAGTTTATGGGGGAGGCACCGGGGAGCTGTTTTTT. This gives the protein CASSIVYGGGTGELFF.

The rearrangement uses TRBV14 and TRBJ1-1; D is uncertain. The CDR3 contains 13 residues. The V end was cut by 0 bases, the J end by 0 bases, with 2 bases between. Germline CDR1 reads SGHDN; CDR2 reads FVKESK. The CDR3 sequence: CASSQELNTEAFF. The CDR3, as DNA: TGTGCCAGCAGCCAAGAGTTGAACACTGAAGCTTTCTTT.

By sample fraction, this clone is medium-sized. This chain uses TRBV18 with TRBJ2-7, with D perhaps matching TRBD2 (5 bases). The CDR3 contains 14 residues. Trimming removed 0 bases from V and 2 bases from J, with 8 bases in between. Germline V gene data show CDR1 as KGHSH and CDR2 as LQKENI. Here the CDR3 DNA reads TGTGCCAGCTCACCACCGGAGGACCCCTACGAGCAGTACTTC. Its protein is CASSPPEDPYEQYF.

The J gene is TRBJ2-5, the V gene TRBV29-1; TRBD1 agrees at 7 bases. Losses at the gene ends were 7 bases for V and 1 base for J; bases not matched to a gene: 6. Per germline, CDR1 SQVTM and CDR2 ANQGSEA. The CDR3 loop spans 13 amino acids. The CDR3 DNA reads TGCAGCGCAACGGGACAGCCCCAAGAGACCCAGTACTTC. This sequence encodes CSATGQPQETQYF. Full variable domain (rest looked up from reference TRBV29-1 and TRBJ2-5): SAVISQKPSRDICQRGTSLTIQCQVDSQVTMMFWYRQQPGQSLTLIATANQGSEATYESGFVIDKFPISRPNLTFSTLTVSNMSPEDSSIYLCSATGQPQETQYFGPGTRLLVL.

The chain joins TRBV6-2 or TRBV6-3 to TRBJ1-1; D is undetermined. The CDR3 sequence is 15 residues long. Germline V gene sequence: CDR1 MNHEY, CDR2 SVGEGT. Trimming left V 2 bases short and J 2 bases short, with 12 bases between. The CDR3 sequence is CASSYREPGNTEAFF. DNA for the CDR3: TGTGCCAGCAGTTACCGCGAACCGGGAAACACTGAAGCTTTCTTT.

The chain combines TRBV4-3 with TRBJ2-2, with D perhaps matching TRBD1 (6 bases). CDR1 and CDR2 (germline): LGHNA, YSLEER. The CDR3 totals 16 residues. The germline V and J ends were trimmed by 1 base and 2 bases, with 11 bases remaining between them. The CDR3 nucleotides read TGCGCCAGCAGCCAAGGGGGGACAACCAACACCGGGGAGCTGTTTTTT. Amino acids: CASSQGGTTNTGELFF.